This T cell receptor beta chain was retrieved from a study of regulatory T cells in long-lasting Graves disease. Findings and caveats of the study: Newly diagnosed disease favored TRBV20-1 and TRBJ2-1 over persistent disease.

HTBI primers from iRepertoire and Arm-PCR of CDR3 regions yielded the TCR beta libraries. TCRdb re-called the multiplex PCR reads with MiXCR, one entry per CDR3 protein. Of 400,000 to 500,000 distinct CDR3 sequences listed, around a fifth are singletons. Germline CDR1 MDHEN, CDR2 SYDVKM. The CDR3 length is 13 residues. Turning to this clonotype: As yet, its antigen is unknown. Possible read error: a much larger clone is one base away.

Time point in this sample: persistent/refractory GD, antithyroid drugs over 5 years with positive TRAb. Making the TCR library involved RNA that had been extracted from PBMCs. American Thyroid Association guidelines served as the basis for diagnosing Graves' disease. Here the sequenced sample was peripheral blood mononuclear cells (PBMCs), taken when the disease was refractory, from a patient treated with antithyroid drugs. The receptor was derived from a female donor with Graves disease. The rearrangement links TRBV28 to TRBJ2-4, with no clear D. The CDR3: CASSAPAPNIQCF. CDR3 in DNA: TGTGCCAGCAGTGCCCCCGCTCCAAACATTCAGTGCTTC.